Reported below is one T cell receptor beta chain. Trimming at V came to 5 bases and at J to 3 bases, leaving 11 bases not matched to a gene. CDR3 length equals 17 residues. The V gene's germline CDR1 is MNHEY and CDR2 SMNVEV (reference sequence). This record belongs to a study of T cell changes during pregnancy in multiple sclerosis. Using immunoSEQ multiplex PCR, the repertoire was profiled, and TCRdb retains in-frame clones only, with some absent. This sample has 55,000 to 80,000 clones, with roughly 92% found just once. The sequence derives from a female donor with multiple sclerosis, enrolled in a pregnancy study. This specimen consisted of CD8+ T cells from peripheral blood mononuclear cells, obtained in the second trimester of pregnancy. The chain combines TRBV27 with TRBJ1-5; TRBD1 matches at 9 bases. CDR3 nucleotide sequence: TGTGCCAGCAGTACTCTCCCGGGACAGGGTCACAATCAGCCCCAGCATTTT. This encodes CASSTLPGQGHNQPQHF.